One and the same sample provided the 7 T cell receptor beta chains below, sequenced in a study of blood T cell repertoires in COVID-19. Method: immunoSEQ multiplex PCR; TCRdb's copy keeps in-frame clones and lacks some. Of more than 300,000 clones listed, about 92% are singletons. Material: PBMCs or T cells enriched from blood (not recorded which). The receptors were gathered from a woman in her thirties who had recovered from COVID-19.

This sequence joins TRBV27 and TRBJ1-1, with D possibly being TRBD1 (6 bases). Per germline, CDR1 MNHEY and CDR2 SMNVEV (reference sequence). CDR3 length: 13 residues. Deletions cut 4 bases from V and 1 base from J, with 7 bases between. CDR3 coding DNA: TGTGCCAGCAGTTCGGACAGGAACACTGAAGCTTTCTTT. It specifies CASSSDRNTEAFF.

The rearrangement joins TRBV3-1 (or the pseudogene TRBV3-2) to TRBJ2-7, with TRBD1 as a possible D gene (5 bases). Germline CDR1 is LGHDT and CDR2 is YNNKEL (reference sequence). V lost 2 bases to trimming and J lost 1 base, with 9 bases between them. This CDR3 has 14 residues. The chain's CDR3 is CASSQIAGSYEQYF. The CDR3 nucleotides are TGTGCCAGCAGCCAAATAGCAGGGTCCTACGAGCAGTACTTC.

This chain connects TRBV6-1 to TRBJ2-5; 13 nucleotides match TRBD2. V trimming: 2 bases; J trimming: 7 bases; junction bases outside the gene matches: 4. Per the germline V gene, CDR1 is MNHNS and CDR2 is SASEGT. The CDR3 runs to 15 residues. This chain's CDR3 is CASSETSGGGRTQYF. CDR3 DNA: TGTGCCAGCAGTGAAACTAGCGGGGGGGGCCGGACCCAGTACTTC.

The chain carries TRBV5-4 and TRBJ1-1, with D hard to call. V was clipped by 0 bases and J by 4 bases, with 10 bases between them. CDR3 size: 14 residues. Looked up from germline, CDR1 is SGHNT and CDR2 is YYREEE (reference sequence). The CDR3 DNA reads as TGTGCCAGCAGCTTGGCCGAGGCTCGCACTGAAGCTTTCTTT. It specifies CASSLAEARTEAFF.

The chain recombines TRBV19 with TRBJ1-5; D perhaps matches TRBD1 (5 bases). Germline V gene data show CDR1 as LNHDA and CDR2 as SQIVND (reference sequence). The CDR3 sequence is 14 residues long. Between the trimmed V and J ends, which lost 5 bases and 7 bases, there was a span of 15 bases. The CDR3, as DNA: TGTGCCAGTAGTGCCCTCGGGGGGGAACAGCCCCAGCATTTT. As protein: CASSALGGEQPQHF.

This clone was picked up a small number of times. This sequence joins TRBV3-1 (or the pseudogene TRBV3-2) and TRBJ1-2; weak D call: TRBD1 (5 bases). Trimming left V 0 bases short and J 3 bases short, with 14 bases between. The germline V gene has CDR1 LGHDT and CDR2 YNNKEL (reference sequence). This CDR3 has 16 residues. In nucleotides, the CDR3 is TGTGCCAGCAGCCAAGATACTCCGACAGCCCACTATGGCTACACCTTC. Translated, it gives CASSQDTPTAHYGYTF.

This chain connects TRBV19 to TRBJ2-1; tentatively, D is TRBD2 (6 bases). V lost 6 bases to trimming and J lost 3 bases, with 15 bases between them. This CDR3 region has 15 residues. Germline V gene lookup returns CDR1 LNHDA and CDR2 SQIVND (reference sequence). The CDR3 DNA sequence: TGTGCCAGTAGGACCGCGGGGTTAGGCTACAATGAGCAGTTCTTC. Translating it yields CASRTAGLGYNEQFF.